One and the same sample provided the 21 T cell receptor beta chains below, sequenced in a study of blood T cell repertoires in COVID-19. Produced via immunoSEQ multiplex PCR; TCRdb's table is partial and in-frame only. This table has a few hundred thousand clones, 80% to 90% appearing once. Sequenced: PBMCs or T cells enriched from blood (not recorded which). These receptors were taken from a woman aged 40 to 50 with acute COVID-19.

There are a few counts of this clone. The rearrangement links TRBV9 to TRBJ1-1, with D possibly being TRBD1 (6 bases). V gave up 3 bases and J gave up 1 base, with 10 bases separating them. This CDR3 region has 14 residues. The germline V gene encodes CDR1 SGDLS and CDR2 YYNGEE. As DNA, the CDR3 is TGTGCCAGCAGCGCGCAGACAGGGAACACTGAAGCTTTCTTT. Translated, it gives CASSAQTGNTEAFF. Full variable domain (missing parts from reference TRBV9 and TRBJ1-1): DSGVTQTPKHLITATGQRVTLRCSPRSGDLSVYWYQQSLDQGLQFLIQYYNGEERAKGNILERFSAQQFPDLHSELNLSSLELGDSALYFCASSAQTGNTEAFFGQGTRLTVV.

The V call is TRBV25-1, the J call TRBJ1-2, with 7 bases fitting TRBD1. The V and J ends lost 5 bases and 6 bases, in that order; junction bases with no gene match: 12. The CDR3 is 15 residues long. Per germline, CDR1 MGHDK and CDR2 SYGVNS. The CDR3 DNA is TGTGCCAGCAGTCCTATAGACAGGGAGAGGCATGGCTACACCTTC. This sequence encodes CASSPIDRERHGYTF.

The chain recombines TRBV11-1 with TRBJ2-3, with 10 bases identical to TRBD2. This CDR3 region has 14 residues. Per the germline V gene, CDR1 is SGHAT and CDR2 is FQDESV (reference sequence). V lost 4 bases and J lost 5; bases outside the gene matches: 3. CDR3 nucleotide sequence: TGTGCCAGCAGCTCCCTAGCGGGAGTAGATACGCAGTATTTT. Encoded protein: CASSSLAGVDTQYF.

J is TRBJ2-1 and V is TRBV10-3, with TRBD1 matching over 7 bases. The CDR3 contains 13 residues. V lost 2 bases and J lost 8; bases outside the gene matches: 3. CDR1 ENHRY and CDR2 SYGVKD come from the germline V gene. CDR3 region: CAISERGQDEQFF. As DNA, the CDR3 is TGTGCCATCAGTGAGAGGGGGCAAGATGAGCAGTTCTTC.

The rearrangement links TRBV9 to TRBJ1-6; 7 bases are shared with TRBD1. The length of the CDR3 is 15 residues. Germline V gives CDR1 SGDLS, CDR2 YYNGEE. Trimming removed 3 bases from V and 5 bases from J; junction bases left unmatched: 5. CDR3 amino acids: CASSGTGANNSPLHF. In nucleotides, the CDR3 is TGTGCCAGCAGCGGGACAGGCGCAAATAATTCACCCCTCCACTTT.

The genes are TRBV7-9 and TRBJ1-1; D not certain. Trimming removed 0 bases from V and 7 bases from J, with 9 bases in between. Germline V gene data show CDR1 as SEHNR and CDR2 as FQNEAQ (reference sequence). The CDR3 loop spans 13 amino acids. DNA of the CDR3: TGTGCCAGCAGCTTAGCGGGCCCGGATGAAGCTTTCTTT. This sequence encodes CASSLAGPDEAFF.

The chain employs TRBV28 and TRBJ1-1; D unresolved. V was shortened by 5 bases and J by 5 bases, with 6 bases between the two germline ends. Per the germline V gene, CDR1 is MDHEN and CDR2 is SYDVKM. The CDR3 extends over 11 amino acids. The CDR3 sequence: CASSRRTEAFF. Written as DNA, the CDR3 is TGTGCCAGCAGTCGGAGGACTGAAGCTTTCTTT.

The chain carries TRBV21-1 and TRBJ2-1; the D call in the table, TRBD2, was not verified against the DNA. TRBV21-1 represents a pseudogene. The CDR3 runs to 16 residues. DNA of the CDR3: TGTGCCAGCAGCCCGACAGCGGGATCATTTTTAAGTGGTGAGTTCTTC. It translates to CASSPTAGSFLSGEFF.

CDR3 nucleotide sequence: TGTGCCAGCAGCTTATATCGACGGACTAGCGGGGGGTTAAACAATGAGCAGTTCTTC. It specifies CASSLYRRTSGGLNNEQFF. The chain joins TRBV7-9 to TRBJ2-1; 14 bases are shared with TRBD2. Germline lookup yields CDR1 SEHNR and CDR2 FQNEAQ (reference sequence). The V segment lost 2 bases and the J segment 5 bases; nucleotides outside the gene matches: 11. The CDR3 contains 19 residues.

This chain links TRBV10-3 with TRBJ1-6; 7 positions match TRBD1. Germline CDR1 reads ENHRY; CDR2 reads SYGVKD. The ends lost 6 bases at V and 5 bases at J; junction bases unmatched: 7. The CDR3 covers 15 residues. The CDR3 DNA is TGTGCCATCAGACAGGGGTTTAGGGATAATTCACCCCTCCACTTT. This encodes CAIRQGFRDNSPLHF.

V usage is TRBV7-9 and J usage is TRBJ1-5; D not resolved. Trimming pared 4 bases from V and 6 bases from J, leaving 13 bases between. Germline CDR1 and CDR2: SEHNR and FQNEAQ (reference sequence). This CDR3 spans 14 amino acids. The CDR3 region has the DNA TGTGCCAGCAGCTATTCCCAAGCAGGTCAGCCCCAGCATTTT. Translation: CASSYSQAGQPQHF. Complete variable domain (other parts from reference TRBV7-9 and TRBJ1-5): DTGVSQNPRHKITKRGQNVTFRCDPISEHNRLYWYRQTLGQGPEFLTYFQNEAQLEKSRLLSDRFSAERPKGSFSTLEIQRTEQGDSAMYLCASSYSQAGQPQHFGDGTRLSIL.

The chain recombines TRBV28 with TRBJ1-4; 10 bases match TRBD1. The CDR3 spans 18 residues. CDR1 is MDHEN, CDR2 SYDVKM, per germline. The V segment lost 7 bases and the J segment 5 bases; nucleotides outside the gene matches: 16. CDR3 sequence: CASNPDRGRFSRNEKLFF. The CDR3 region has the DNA TGTGCCAGCAACCCTGACAGGGGGCGCTTTTCACGAAATGAAAAACTGTTTTTT.

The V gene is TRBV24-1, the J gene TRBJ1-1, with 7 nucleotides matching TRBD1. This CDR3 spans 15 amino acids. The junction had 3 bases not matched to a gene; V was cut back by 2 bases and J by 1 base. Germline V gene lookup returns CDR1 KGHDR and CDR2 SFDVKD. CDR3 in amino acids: CATSDSRQGNTEAFF. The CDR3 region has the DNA TGTGCCACCAGTGATTCAAGACAGGGGAACACTGAAGCTTTCTTT.

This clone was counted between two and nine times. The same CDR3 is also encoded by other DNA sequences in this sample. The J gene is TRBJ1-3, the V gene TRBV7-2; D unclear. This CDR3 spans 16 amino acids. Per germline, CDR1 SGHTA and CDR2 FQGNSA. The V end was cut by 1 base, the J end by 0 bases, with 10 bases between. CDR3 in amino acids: CASSLGPGSSGNTIYF. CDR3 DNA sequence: TGTGCCAGCAGCTTAGGACCGGGAAGCTCTGGAAACACCATATATTTT. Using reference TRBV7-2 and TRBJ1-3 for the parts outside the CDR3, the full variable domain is GAGVSQSPSNKVTEKGKDVELRCDPISGHTALYWYRQSLGQGLEFLIYFQGNSAPDKSGLPSDRFSAERTGGSVSTLTIQRTQQEDSAVYLCASSLGPGSSGNTIYFGEGSWLTVV.

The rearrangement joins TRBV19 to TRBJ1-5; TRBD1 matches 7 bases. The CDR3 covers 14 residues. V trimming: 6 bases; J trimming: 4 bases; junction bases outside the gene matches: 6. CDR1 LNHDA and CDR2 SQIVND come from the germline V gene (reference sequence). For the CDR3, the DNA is TGTGCCAGTAGATCGACAGGGATTAATCAGCCCCAGCATTTT. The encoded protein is CASRSTGINQPQHF. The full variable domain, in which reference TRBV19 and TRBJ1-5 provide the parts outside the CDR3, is DGGITQSPKYLFRKEGQNVTLSCEQNLNHDAMYWYRQDPGQGLRLIYYSQIVNDFQKGDIAEGYSVSREKKESFPLTVTSAQKNPTAFYLCASRSTGINQPQHFGDGTRLSIL.

The CDR3 is CASSFPSGGTANTGELFF. In nucleotides, the CDR3 is TGCGCCAGCAGCTTCCCGAGCGGGGGGACCGCGAACACCGGGGAGCTGTTTTTT. The V call is TRBV5-1, the J call TRBJ2-2, with TRBD2 matching over 9 bases. Germline values: CDR1 SGHRS, CDR2 YFSETQ. The length of the CDR3 is 18 residues. V lost 2 bases, J lost 0 bases, and 8 bases stayed unmatched. Supplemented by reference TRBV5-1 and TRBJ2-2, the full variable domain reads KAGVTQTPRYLIKTRGQQVTLSCSPISGHRSVSWYQQTPGQGLQFLFEYFSETQRNKGNFPGRFSGRQFSNSRSEMNVSTLELGDSALYLCASSFPSGGTANTGELFFGEGSRLTVL.

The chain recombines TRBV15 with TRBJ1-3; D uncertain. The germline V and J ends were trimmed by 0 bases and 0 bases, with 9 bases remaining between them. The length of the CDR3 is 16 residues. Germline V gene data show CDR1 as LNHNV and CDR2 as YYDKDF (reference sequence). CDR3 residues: CATSREDGGSGNTIYF. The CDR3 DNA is TGTGCCACCAGCAGAGAGGATGGAGGCTCTGGAAACACCATATATTTT.

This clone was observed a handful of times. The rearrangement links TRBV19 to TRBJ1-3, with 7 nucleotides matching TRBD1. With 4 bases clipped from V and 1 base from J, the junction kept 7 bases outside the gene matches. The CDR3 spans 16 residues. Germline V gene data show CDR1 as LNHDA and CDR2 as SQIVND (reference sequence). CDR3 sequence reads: CASSTKGTASGNTIYF. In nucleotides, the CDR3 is TGTGCCAGTAGTACGAAAGGGACAGCGTCTGGAAACACCATATATTTT.

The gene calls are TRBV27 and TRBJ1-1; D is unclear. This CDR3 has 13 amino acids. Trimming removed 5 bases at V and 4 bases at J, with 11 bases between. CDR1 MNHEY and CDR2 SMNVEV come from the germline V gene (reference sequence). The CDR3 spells CASSLAEFTEAFF. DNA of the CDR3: TGTGCCAGCAGTCTGGCGGAGTTCACTGAAGCTTTCTTT.

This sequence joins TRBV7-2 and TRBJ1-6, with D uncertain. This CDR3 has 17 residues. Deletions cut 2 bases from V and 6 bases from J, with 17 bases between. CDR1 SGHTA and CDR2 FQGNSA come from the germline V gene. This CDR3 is CASSLNGAGGRNSPLHF. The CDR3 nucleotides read TGTGCCAGCAGCTTAAACGGTGCGGGCGGTCGTAATTCACCCCTCCACTTT.

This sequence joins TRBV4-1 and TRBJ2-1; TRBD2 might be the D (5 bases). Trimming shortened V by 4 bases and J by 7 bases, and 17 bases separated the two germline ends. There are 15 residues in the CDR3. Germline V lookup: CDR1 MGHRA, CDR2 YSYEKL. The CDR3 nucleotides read TGCGCCAGCAGCCCTCGAGGAGGCCTGGGTAATGAGCAGTTCTTC. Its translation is CASSPRGGLGNEQFF.